This T cell receptor beta chain stems from a study of blood T cell repertoires in COVID-19. Study information: The United States, Italy and Spain provided the acute and convalescent COVID-19 samples. In each case, the material was cDNA or gDNA derived from T cells, B-cell-depleted T cells, or PBMCs.

Measured with immunoSEQ multiplex PCR; TCRdb has only the in-frame clones, and not every one. The data contain about 74,000 clones, around nine tenths of them singletons. Germline V lookup: CDR1 LGHDT, CDR2 YNNKEL (reference sequence). With 0 bases removed from V and 8 bases from J, the gap between germline ends came to 13 bases. The length of the CDR3 is 15 residues. This TCR came from a human donor in a cohort sampled during active COVID-19. The material sequenced was peripheral blood. The chain recombines TRBV3-1 (or the pseudogene TRBV3-2) with TRBJ1-4; D unresolved. CDR3 in amino acids: CASSQESRSREKLFF. In nucleotides, the CDR3 is TGTGCCAGCAGCCAAGAATCAAGAAGCCGAGAAAAACTGTTTTTT.